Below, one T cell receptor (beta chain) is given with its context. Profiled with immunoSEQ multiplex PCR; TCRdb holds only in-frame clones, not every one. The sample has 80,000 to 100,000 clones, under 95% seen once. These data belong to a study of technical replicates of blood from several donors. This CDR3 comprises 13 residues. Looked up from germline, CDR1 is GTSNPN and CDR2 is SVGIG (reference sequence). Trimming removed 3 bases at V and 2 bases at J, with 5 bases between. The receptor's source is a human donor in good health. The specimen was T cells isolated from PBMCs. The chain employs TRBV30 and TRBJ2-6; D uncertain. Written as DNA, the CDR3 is TGTGCCTGGAGACTCGCTGGGGCCAACGTCCTGACTTTC. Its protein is CAWRLAGANVLTF.